This T cell receptor beta chain was sequenced during a study of OX40 agonist ivuxolimab in advanced cancers. Generated by immunoSEQ multiplex PCR, the TCRdb table keeps only in-frame clones and is missing some. This table holds about 60,000 clones, approximately 86% found once. This sequence was found in an adult with an advanced solid tumor such as melanoma, head and neck, liver or kidney cancer. Sequences were derived from CD4+ or CD8+ T cells sorted from blood, sampled in a trial of the OX40 agonist ivuxolimab.

The CDR3 DNA follows: TGTGCCAGTAGTATTGCCCGGACACCGAACACTGAAGCTTTCTTT. Amino acid sequence: CASSIARTPNTEAFF. The chain has TRBV19 and TRBJ1-1; tentatively, D is TRBD1 (5 bases). Looked up from germline, CDR1 is LNHDA and CDR2 is SQIVND (reference sequence). This CDR3 has 15 amino acids. Trimming removed 3 bases from V and 1 base from J, with 12 bases in between.